The T cell receptor beta chain described here comes from a study of CD8 T cells in ankylosing spondylitis. Study-level points and caveats: There was a TCR beta motif, made of fewer than 10 highly homologous variants, that appeared characteristic of ankylosing spondylitis blood. Enrichment of disease-linked clones was reportedly significant in matched ankylosing spondylitis synovial fluid.

V lost 3 bases to trimming and J lost 1 base; unmatched junction nucleotides: 1. Germline CDR1 reads KGHDR; CDR2 reads SFDVKD. The CDR3 sequence is 15 residues long. This clonotype was observed a handful of times. Its antigen is still unknown. Quantitative 5'-RACE with molecular barcodes was used to make the TCR beta libraries. TCRdb re-analysed the 5' RACE reads in MiXCR, keeping a single row per CDR3 protein. This sample has over 600,000 distinct CDR3 sequences, with around a fifth found just once. The clonotype originates from a male donor with ankylosing spondylitis. Sequencing input: blood, either unsorted or a sorted T cell fraction (not recorded which). The gene calls are TRBV24-1 and TRBJ1-1, with 10 bases matching TRBD1. In nucleotides, the CDR3 is TGTGCCACCAGTGATGGGACAGGGGCGAACACTGAAGCTTTCTTT. The encoded protein is CATSDGTGANTEAFF.